This TCR beta chain was identified in a study of blood T cell repertoires in COVID-19. In the study's own analysis: The assay estimated nucleated cells by amplifying reference gene primers. Repertoires were generated with immunoSEQ multiplex PCR, while TCRdb's copy carries only in-frame clones and drops some. V and J calls and clone size are as listed in that table; D and trimming were resolved from the DNA. The table records 490,000 or so clones, 88% of them present only once. The CDR3 has 16 amino acids. Trimming shortened V by 0 bases and J by 7 bases, and 16 bases separated the two germline ends. Germline V lookup: CDR1 KGHSH, CDR2 LQKENI.

The sequenced material came from PBMCs or T cells enriched from blood (not recorded which). The V gene is TRBV18, the J gene TRBJ2-1; D not resolved. This receptor was identified in a woman between 35 and 50 years old who had recovered from COVID-19. The CDR3 coding sequence is TGTGCCAGCTCACCACCGTCCCAGCGTTTTGAGAATGAGCAGTTCTTC. Its protein is CASSPPSQRFENEQFF. The whole variable domain, filled in from reference TRBV18 and TRBJ2-1, reads NAGVMQNPRHLVRRRGQEARLRCSPMKGHSHVYWYRQLPEEGLKFMVYLQKENIIDESGMPKERFSAEFPKEGPSILRIQQVVRGDSAAYFCASSPPSQRFENEQFFGPGTRLTVL.